This T cell receptor (beta chain) emerged from a study of metastatic and nonmetastatic thyroid tumors. Looking at the study overall: For malignant and benign thyroid patients, tumor or nodule tissue and blood were the sources whose repertoires were compared.

Thyroid surgery had not been preceded by any treatment in any patient. This clone was seen many times. Antigen unknown. Germline V gives CDR1 SGHAT, CDR2 FQNNGV. V was shortened by 1 base and J by 8 bases, with 4 bases between the two germline ends. This CDR3 contains 11 residues. Study conclusions and caveats: According to reports, the diversity of TCR beta was significantly higher in malignant thyroid tumors than in benign nodules, and this held in both blood and tumor samples.

Authors' processing steps: A papillary thyroid cancer distant-metastasis classifier was built from CDR3 differences across clinicopathological groups. TCRdb re-called clones from the PCR reads using MiXCR. These V and J calls are TCRdb output, not the study's own analysis. The sample shows about 40,000 clones, roughly 16% of them seen only once. The chain combines TRBV11-2 with TRBJ2-3; D remains unclear. The sequence was collected from a female donor with papillary thyroid cancer or a benign thyroid nodule (not recorded which). Some clones in this sample may be carry-over from other donors' samples. The sample was blood. CDR3 residues: CASSLGGTQYF. CDR3 bases: TGTGCCAGCAGCTTAGGGGGTACGCAGTATTTT.